The rows below give T cell receptor beta chains drawn from one sample of a study of blood T cell repertoires in COVID-19. TCRdb's copy holds only in-frame clones and misses some; the assay was immunoSEQ multiplex PCR. The table has about 250,000 clones, 65% to 85% seen once; the top ten hold about 9%. Sample: peripheral blood. These receptors were collected from a man aged 35-49 years with active or convalescent COVID-19. Both conserved end residues are part of each CDR3. A D gene is named only where the DNA matches it firmly. Clone size is given for some rows only: seen once, a few or many times, or a class if the clone is expanded.

abundance: NA; v_gene: TRBV4-1; d_gene: TRBD1; j_gene: TRBJ1-1; CDR3nt: TGCGCCAGCAGCCAAGATGGTAGGACAGGGAACACTGAAGCTTTCTTT; CDR3aa: CASSQDGRTGNTEAFF
abundance: NA; v_gene: TRBV5-1; d_gene: TRBD1; j_gene: TRBJ2-7; CDR3nt: TGCGCCACTAGTTATGGGACAGCGAACTACGAGCAGTACTTC; CDR3aa: CATSYGTANYEQYF
abundance: NA; v_gene: TRBV5-5; d_gene: TRBD1; j_gene: TRBJ1-1; CDR3nt: TGTGCCAGCAGCTTTTCAGGGGGCACTGAAGCTTTCTTT; CDR3aa: CASSFSGGTEAFF
abundance: NA; v_gene: TRBV19; d_gene: NA; j_gene: TRBJ2-1; CDR3nt: TGTGCCAGTAGTTCCCGGCAGGGCAACAATGAGCAGTTCTTC; CDR3aa: CASSSRQGNNEQFF
abundance: NA; v_gene: TRBV24-1; d_gene: TRBD2; j_gene: TRBJ2-1; CDR3nt: TGTGCCACCAGTGATCCAGGACTAGCGGGACGCAATGAGCAGTTCTTC; CDR3aa: CATSDPGLAGRNEQFF
abundance: NA; v_gene: TRBV11-2; d_gene: NA; j_gene: TRBJ1-1; CDR3nt: TGTGCCAGCAGCTTACGACAGAGGAACACTGAAGCTTTCTTT; CDR3aa: CASSLRQRNTEAFF
abundance: NA; v_gene: TRBV7-3; d_gene: NA; j_gene: TRBJ2-2; CDR3nt: TGTGCCAGCAGCACCCCCCCCGGCGGGGAGCTGTTTTTT; CDR3aa: CASSTPPGGELFF
abundance: NA; v_gene: TRBV11-2; d_gene: NA; j_gene: TRBJ1-3; CDR3nt: TGTGCCAGCAGCTTCAGGGGATTTTCTGGAAACACCATATATTTT; CDR3aa: CASSFRGFSGNTIYF
abundance: NA; v_gene: TRBV6-5; d_gene: TRBD1; j_gene: TRBJ1-2; CDR3nt: TGTGCCAGCAGTTACTCACAGGGGGCGAACTATGGCTACACCTTC; CDR3aa: CASSYSQGANYGYTF
abundance: NA; v_gene: TRBV10-3; d_gene: TRBD1; j_gene: TRBJ1-4; CDR3nt: TGTGCCATCAGTGCTGGTACAGGGGGAGTTTCAGGTGAAAAACTGTTTTTT; CDR3aa: CAISAGTGGVSGEKLFF
abundance: few; v_gene: TRBV6-5; d_gene: NA; j_gene: TRBJ1-6; CDR3nt: TGTGCCAGCAGAAGACTCGCGGATTCACCCCTCCACTTT; CDR3aa: CASRRLADSPLHF
abundance: NA; v_gene: TRBV5-1; d_gene: TRBD1; j_gene: TRBJ2-2; CDR3nt: TGCGCCAGCAGCTTGGACAGGGGTAACACCGGGGAGCTGTTTTTT; CDR3aa: CASSLDRGNTGELFF
abundance: few; v_gene: TRBV2; d_gene: TRBD1; j_gene: TRBJ2-3; CDR3nt: TGTGCCAGCAGTACTACAATGGGACAGGTCCCAGATACGCAGTATTTT; CDR3aa: CASSTTMGQVPDTQYF
abundance: NA; v_gene: TRBV10-3; d_gene: TRBD1; j_gene: TRBJ2-3; CDR3nt: TGTGCCATCAGTGCTGTACAGGGGGCCCCCACAGATACGCAGTATTTT; CDR3aa: CAISAVQGAPTDTQYF
abundance: NA; v_gene: TRBV7-8; d_gene: NA; j_gene: TRBJ2-3; CDR3nt: TGTGCCAGCAGCTTAGGGAGGGCCCCAGATACGCAGTATTTT; CDR3aa: CASSLGRAPDTQYF
abundance: NA; v_gene: TRBV5-1; d_gene: TRBD1; j_gene: TRBJ2-7; CDR3nt: TGCGCCAGCAGCCCTGGCAGGGGGCCCTTGGACCCCTACGAGCAGTACTTC; CDR3aa: CASSPGRGPLDPYEQYF
abundance: NA; v_gene: TRBV6-1; d_gene: TRBD1; j_gene: TRBJ2-1; CDR3nt: TGTGCCAGCAGTGGACGCCATCCCAGGACAGGCGCTGACAATGAGCAGTTCTTC; CDR3aa: CASSGRHPRTGADNEQFF
abundance: NA; v_gene: TRBV30; d_gene: NA; j_gene: TRBJ1-6; CDR3nt: TGTGCCTGGAGTGTAGGTGGGGGGTCTCCCCTCCACTTT; CDR3aa: CAWSVGGGSPLHF
abundance: few; v_gene: TRBV2; d_gene: TRBD1; j_gene: TRBJ1-4; CDR3nt: TGTGCCAGCAGTAGGGACAGGTCTAATGAAAAACTGTTTTTT; CDR3aa: CASSRDRSNEKLFF
abundance: NA; v_gene: TRBV9; d_gene: NA; j_gene: TRBJ1-2; CDR3nt: TGTGCCAGCAGCCCAGACAGGAGTTATGGCTACACCTTC; CDR3aa: CASSPDRSYGYTF
abundance: NA; v_gene: TRBV11-2; d_gene: NA; j_gene: TRBJ2-3; CDR3nt: TGTGCCAGCAGCCACCCAGAAGTCGGGAGTAGCACAGATACGCAGTATTTT; CDR3aa: CASSHPEVGSSTDTQYF
abundance: NA; v_gene: TRBV19; d_gene: TRBD1; j_gene: TRBJ1-1; CDR3nt: TGTGCCAGTAGTTGGACAGGGGAGACTGAAGCTTTCTTT; CDR3aa: CASSWTGETEAFF
abundance: NA; v_gene: TRBV6-5; d_gene: TRBD2; j_gene: TRBJ2-3; CDR3nt: TGTGCCAGCAGCCTCCTAGCGGGGGAGCAGTATTTT; CDR3aa: CASSLLAGEQYF
abundance: once; v_gene: TRBV19; d_gene: TRBD1; j_gene: TRBJ1-4; CDR3nt: TGTGCCAGTAGTTTCTCGACAGGGGATAATGAAAAACTGTTTTTT; CDR3aa: CASSFSTGDNEKLFF
abundance: NA; v_gene: TRBV10-3; d_gene: TRBD1; j_gene: TRBJ1-1; CDR3nt: TGTGCCATCAGTGAGATGGGACAGGGGGCGGCCGCAGTCTTT; CDR3aa: CAISEMGQGAAAVF
abundance: NA; v_gene: TRBV5-8; d_gene: TRBD1; j_gene: TRBJ1-1; CDR3nt: TGTGCCAGCAGCTGGGACAGGGGGCAGGTGAACACTGAAGCTTTCTTT; CDR3aa: CASSWDRGQVNTEAFF